The T cell receptor beta chain described here comes from a study of shared T cell receptors in the human thymus. The protocol was immunoSEQ multiplex PCR, while the TCRdb copy is restricted to in-frame clones and leaves out a portion. There are about 380,000 clones in the sample; 95% occur only once, and approximately 0.02% lies in the top ten. The CDR3 is 18 amino acids. In germline, CDR1 is LGHNA, CDR2 YSLEER. V gave up 0 bases and J gave up 3 bases, with 19 bases separating them. The sequencing input was thymocytes. The chain couples TRBV4-3 to TRBJ2-3; either TRBD1 or TRBD2 may supply D (5 bases each). The source of this sequence is a human donor. The chain's CDR3 is CASSQDKSARGGTDTQYF. The CDR3 DNA reads TGCGCCAGCAGCCAAGATAAATCAGCGAGGGGTGGTACAGATACGCAGTATTTT.